This record covers a single T cell receptor (beta chain). Its specificity is unknown. This entry belongs to a study of T cell responses to AZD1222 COVID-19 vaccine. V was trimmed by 1 base and J by 0 bases, leaving 15 bases between them. Germline V CDR1 and CDR2: SEHNR, FQNEAQ (reference sequence). The CDR3 extends over 17 amino acids. Findings and limits, study-wide: The breadth and depth of Spike-specific TCRs increased once two AZD1222 doses had been given. Repertoire sampling was restricted to post-peak T cell response timepoints.

The data were produced by immunoSEQ multiplex PCR, yet TCRdb's version contains in-frame clones alone and is incomplete. The sample lists about 140,000 clones, about 94% seen once, with roughly 5% in the top ten. This clonotype was sampled from an adult in good health. The rearrangement uses TRBV7-9 and TRBJ1-1; no reliable D call. This sample comprised peripheral blood, obtained on day 0 of AZD1222 vaccination. DNA of the CDR3: TGTGCCAGCAGCTTAGGTGCCGGAACATCAATGAACACTGAAGCTTTCTTT. It yields the protein CASSLGAGTSMNTEAFF.